This T cell receptor (beta chain) was recovered during a study of blood T cells in healthy people across ages. Study-wide findings and caveats: Versus aged donors, long-lived donors had higher diversity and more naive CD4+ cells. A conclusive naive versus antigen-experienced comparison was prevented by the unsorted PBMCs.

This clonotype was seen repeatedly, ten times or more. Its antigen is still unknown. Germline values: CDR1 DFQATT, CDR2 SNEGSKA (reference sequence). The V segment lost 1 base and the J segment 1 base; nucleotides outside the gene matches: 5. The CDR3 is 15 amino acids. Combining a sample-barcoded 5' primer with a J-beta primer mix, a second PCR ran for roughly 6 to 12 cycles. TCRdb reprocessed the 5' RACE reads via MiXCR and lists one record per CDR3 protein. The table lists around 870,000 distinct CDR3 sequences, about 28% of them singletons. This sequence originates from a woman aged 80 or older in good health. V is TRBV20-1 and J is TRBJ2-3; 7 bases are a match to TRBD2. Sequenced input: blood. The CDR3 nucleotides read TGCAGTGCTAGAGGTCGGGGGGTTGGCACAGATACGCAGTATTTT. Translated, it gives CSARGRGVGTDTQYF.